This T cell receptor beta chain was retrieved from a study of blood T cell repertoires in COVID-19. The V segment lost 3 bases and the J segment 1 base; nucleotides outside the gene matches: 6. The germline gives CDR1 LNHDA, CDR2 SQIVND (reference sequence). The CDR3 extends over 16 amino acids. TCRdb's copy holds only in-frame clones and misses some; the assay was immunoSEQ multiplex PCR. The sample holds 35,000 to 55,000 clones, approximately 85% seen once. The chain recombines TRBV19 with TRBJ2-5; 9 bases map to TRBD1. The TCR originated in a human donor in a cohort sampled during active COVID-19. Material for sequencing was peripheral blood. As DNA, the CDR3 is TGTGCCAGTAGTATGGGGTGGGACAGGGTCCAAGAGACCCAGTACTTC. Amino acids: CASSMGWDRVQETQYF.